This TCR beta chain was documented in a study of blood T cell repertoires in COVID-19. This clone was found a few times. Generated by immunoSEQ multiplex PCR, the TCRdb table keeps only in-frame clones and is missing some. This sample has tens of thousands of clones, with approximately 88% found just once. The V end lost 3 bases, the J end lost 4 bases, and 15 bases lay between the germline ends. CDR3 size: 15 residues. The V gene's germline CDR1 is SGHAT and CDR2 FQNNGV. The sample consisted of peripheral blood. The rearrangement uses TRBV11-2 and TRBJ1-1; no clear D. The TCR was taken from a man aged 80 or over with acute or convalescent COVID-19. The CDR3 loop reads CASSFLVGGSTEAFF. CDR3 sequence (DNA): TGTGCCAGCAGCTTTCTAGTTGGAGGGAGCACTGAAGCTTTCTTT. The full variable domain, completed using reference TRBV11-2 and TRBJ1-1, is EAGVAQSPRYKIIEKRQSVAFWCNPISGHATLYWYQQILGQGPKLLIQFQNNGVVDDSQLPKDRFSAERLKGVDSTLKIQPAKLEDSAVYLCASSFLVGGSTEAFFGQGTRLTVV.